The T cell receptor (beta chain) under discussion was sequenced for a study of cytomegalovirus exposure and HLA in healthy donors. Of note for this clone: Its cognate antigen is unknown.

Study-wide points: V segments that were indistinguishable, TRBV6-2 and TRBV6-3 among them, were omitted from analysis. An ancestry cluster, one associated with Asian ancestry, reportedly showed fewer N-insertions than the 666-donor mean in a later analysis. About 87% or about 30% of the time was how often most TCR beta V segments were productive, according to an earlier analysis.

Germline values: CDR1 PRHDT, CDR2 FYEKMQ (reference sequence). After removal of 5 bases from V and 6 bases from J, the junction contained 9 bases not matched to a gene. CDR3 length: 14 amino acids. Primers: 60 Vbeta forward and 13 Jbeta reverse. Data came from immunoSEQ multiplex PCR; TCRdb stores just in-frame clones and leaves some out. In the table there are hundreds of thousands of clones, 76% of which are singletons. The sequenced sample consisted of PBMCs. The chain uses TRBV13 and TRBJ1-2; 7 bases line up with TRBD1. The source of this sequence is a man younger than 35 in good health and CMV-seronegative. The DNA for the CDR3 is TGTGCCAGCAGCAAGAGGACAGGAGCCCATGGCTACACCTTC. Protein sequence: CASSKRTGAHGYTF.